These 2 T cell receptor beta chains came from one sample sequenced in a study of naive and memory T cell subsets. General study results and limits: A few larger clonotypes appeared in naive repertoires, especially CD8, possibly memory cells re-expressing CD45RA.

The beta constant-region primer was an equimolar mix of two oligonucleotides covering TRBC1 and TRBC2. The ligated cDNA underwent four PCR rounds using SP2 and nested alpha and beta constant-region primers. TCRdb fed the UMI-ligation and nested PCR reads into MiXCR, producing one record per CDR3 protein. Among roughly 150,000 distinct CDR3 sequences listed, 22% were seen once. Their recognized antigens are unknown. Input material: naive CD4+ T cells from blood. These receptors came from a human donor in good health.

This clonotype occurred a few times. The CDR3 spells CSVGSDSYNSPLHF. Here the CDR3 DNA reads TGCAGCGTAGGGTCCGACTCCTATAATTCACCCCTCCACTTT. The chain is built from TRBV29-1 and TRBJ1-6; D gene uncertain. Between the trimmed V and J ends, which lost 6 bases and 0 bases, there was a span of 9 bases. Germline V gives CDR1 SQVTM, CDR2 ANQGSEA. There are 14 residues in the CDR3.

CDR3 sequence reads: CASSQYSDNEQFF. The DNA of the CDR3 is TGTGCCAGCAGCCAATATTCTGACAATGAGCAGTTCTTC. The chain couples TRBV3-1 to TRBJ2-1; D unclear. Germline assignment: CDR1 LGHDT and CDR2 YNNKEL (reference sequence). The CDR3 sequence is 13 residues long. The ends were cut back, 2 bases at V and 5 bases at J, with 7 bases in the middle.